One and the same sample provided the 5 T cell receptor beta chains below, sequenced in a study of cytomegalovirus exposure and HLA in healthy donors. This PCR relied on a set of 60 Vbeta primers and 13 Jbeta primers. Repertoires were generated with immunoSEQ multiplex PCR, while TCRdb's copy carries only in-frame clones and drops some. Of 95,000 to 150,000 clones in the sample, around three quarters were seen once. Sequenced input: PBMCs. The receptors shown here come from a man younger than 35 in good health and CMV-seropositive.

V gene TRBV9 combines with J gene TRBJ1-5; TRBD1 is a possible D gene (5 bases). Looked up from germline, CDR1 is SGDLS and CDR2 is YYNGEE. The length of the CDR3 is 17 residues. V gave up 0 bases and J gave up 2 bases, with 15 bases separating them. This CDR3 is CASSVGDGTYGNQPQHF. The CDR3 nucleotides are TGTGCCAGCAGCGTAGGAGACGGGACTTATGGCAATCAGCCCCAGCATTTT.

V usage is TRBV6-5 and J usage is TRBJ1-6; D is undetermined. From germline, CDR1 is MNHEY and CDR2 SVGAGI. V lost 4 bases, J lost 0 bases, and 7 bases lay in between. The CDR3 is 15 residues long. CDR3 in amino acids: CASSSHISYNSPLHF. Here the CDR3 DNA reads TGTGCCAGCAGTTCACATATCTCCTATAATTCACCCCTCCACTTT.

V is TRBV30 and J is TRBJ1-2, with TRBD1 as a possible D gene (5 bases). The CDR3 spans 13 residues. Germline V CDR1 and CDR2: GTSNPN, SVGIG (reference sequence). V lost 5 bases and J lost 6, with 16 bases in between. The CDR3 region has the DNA TGTGCCTGGGAGCTAGGCGGGGCGAATGGCTACACCTTC. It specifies CAWELGGANGYTF.

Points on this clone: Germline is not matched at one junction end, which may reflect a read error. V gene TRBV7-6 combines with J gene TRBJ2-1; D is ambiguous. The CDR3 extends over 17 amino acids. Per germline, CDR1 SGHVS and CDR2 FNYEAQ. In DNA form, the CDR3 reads TGTACCAGCAGCTTAGAGGTGGCCGGGTTCGGATCCAGTGAGCAGTTCTTC. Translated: CTSSLEVAGFGSSEQFF.

The CDR3 DNA reads TGTGCCAGCAGTGACTCGGGACAGGGGAACTATGGCTACACCTTC. Translating gives CASSDSGQGNYGYTF. The chain combines TRBV6-4 with TRBJ1-2; 10 bases match TRBD1. V trimming: 0 bases; J trimming: 2 bases; junction bases outside the gene matches: 0. Per germline, CDR1 MRHNA and CDR2 SNTAGT. This CDR3 has 15 residues.